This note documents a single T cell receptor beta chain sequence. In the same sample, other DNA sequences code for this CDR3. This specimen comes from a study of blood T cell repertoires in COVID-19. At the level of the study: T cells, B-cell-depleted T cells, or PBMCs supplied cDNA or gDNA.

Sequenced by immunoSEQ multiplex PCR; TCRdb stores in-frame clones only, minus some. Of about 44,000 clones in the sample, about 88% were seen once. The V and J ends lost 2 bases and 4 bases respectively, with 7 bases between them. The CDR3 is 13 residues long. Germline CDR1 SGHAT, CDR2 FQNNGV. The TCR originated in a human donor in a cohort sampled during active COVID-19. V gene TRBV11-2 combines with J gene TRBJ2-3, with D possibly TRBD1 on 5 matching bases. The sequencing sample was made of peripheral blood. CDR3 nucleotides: TGTGCCAGCAGCTTACAGGGTCCAGATACGCAGTATTTT. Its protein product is CASSLQGPDTQYF.